This passage covers 11 T cell receptor beta chains from one sample sequenced in a study of T cell responses to AZD1222 COVID-19 vaccine. Produced via immunoSEQ multiplex PCR; TCRdb's table is partial and in-frame only. The data hold roughly 110,000 clones, with approximately 89% observed a single time. Material: peripheral blood, obtained on day 0 of AZD1222 vaccination. The origin of the receptors is an adult in good health.

This chain links TRBV24-1 with TRBJ1-5, with TRBD1 matching over 7 bases. This CDR3 comprises 17 residues. Per germline, CDR1 KGHDR and CDR2 SFDVKD. Trimming at V came to 1 base and at J to 4 bases, leaving 9 bases not matched to a gene. In DNA form, the CDR3 reads TGTGCCACCAGTGATTTCGTCGCAGGGGGTATTAATCAGCCCCAGCATTTT. Residues: CATSDFVAGGINQPQHF.

The rearrangement joins TRBV7-2 to TRBJ2-5; D not resolved. This CDR3 has 12 residues. Germline loops: CDR1 SGHTA, CDR2 FQGNSA. V gave up 4 bases and J gave up 1 base, with 4 bases separating them. The CDR3 sequence: CASSSAQETQYF. In DNA form, the CDR3 reads TGTGCCAGCAGCTCGGCCCAAGAGACCCAGTACTTC.

V usage is TRBV27 and J usage is TRBJ1-2; 11 bases agree with TRBD1. Germline loops: CDR1 MNHEY, CDR2 SMNVEV (reference sequence). This CDR3 comprises 15 residues. Trimming removed 8 bases from V and 6 bases from J; junction bases left unmatched: 11. The CDR3 DNA reads TGTGCCAGCGCTAAACCCGGGACAGGGGGTAATGGCTACACCTTC. Amino acid sequence: CASAKPGTGGNGYTF.

This clone was observed once. The chain recombines TRBV7-2 with TRBJ2-1; D remains ambiguous. Trimming left V 4 bases short and J 1 base short, with 11 bases between. The germline V gene has CDR1 SGHTA and CDR2 FQGNSA. The CDR3 loop spans 15 amino acids. CDR3 residues: CASSSGLGSYNEQFF. CDR3 in DNA: TGTGCCAGCAGCTCCGGGTTAGGATCCTACAATGAGCAGTTCTTC.

This clone was counted between two and nine times. The chain uses TRBV19 and TRBJ2-3, with D possibly being TRBD2 (6 bases). The CDR3 has 19 residues. From germline, CDR1 is LNHDA and CDR2 SQIVND (reference sequence). V was pared by 7 bases and J by 1 base, with 27 bases between. CDR3 amino acids: CASTPSGGRRTARTDTQYF. CDR3 nucleotide sequence: TGTGCCAGTACCCCGTCCGGGGGTAGAAGGACGGCACGCACAGATACGCAGTATTTT.

The chain joins TRBV7-9 to TRBJ2-3; 9 positions agree with TRBD1. This CDR3 is 14 amino acids long. V lost 5 bases to trimming and J lost 3 bases; unmatched junction nucleotides: 3. CDR1 and CDR2 from the germline V gene are SEHNR and FQNEAQ (reference sequence). The CDR3 region is CASSHGQGTDTQYF. CDR3 DNA: TGTGCCAGCAGCCATGGACAGGGGACAGATACGCAGTATTTT.

V and J are TRBV18 and TRBJ1-1; perhaps TRBD1 as D (6 bases). V was trimmed by 1 base and J by 4 bases, leaving 10 bases between them. Germline values: CDR1 KGHSH, CDR2 LQKENI. The CDR3 length is 14 residues. As DNA, the CDR3 is TGTGCCAGCTCACCACTACAGGGAGGCACTGAAGCTTTCTTT. This encodes CASSPLQGGTEAFF.

The chain is built from TRBV12-5 and TRBJ2-1; no clear D gene. V was shortened by 7 bases and J by 0 bases, with 7 bases between the two germline ends. Germline CDR1 is LGHNT and CDR2 is FRNRAP. The CDR3 loop spans 13 amino acids. In DNA form, the CDR3 reads TGTGCTAGTGCACTGACCTCCTACAATGAGCAGTTCTTC. It encodes CASALTSYNEQFF.

The chain's CDR3 is CASSQPSNTDTQYF. In DNA form, the CDR3 reads TGCGCCAGCAGCCAACCTAGCAACACAGATACGCAGTATTTT. The chain employs TRBV4-1 and TRBJ2-3; a possible D gene is TRBD2 (5 bases). Per the germline V gene, CDR1 is MGHRA and CDR2 is YSYEKL. This CDR3 has 14 amino acids. V was cut by 2 bases and J by 2 bases, with 8 bases left in between.

The chain employs TRBV7-2 and TRBJ1-2; 11 bases line up with TRBD1. The CDR3 contains 16 residues. V was pared by 1 base and J by 4 bases, with 5 bases of the junction left unmatched. CDR1 SGHTA and CDR2 FQGNSA come from the germline V gene. CDR3 bases: TGTGCCAGCAGCTTAGAGGCTGGGACAGGGGGCTATGGCTACACCTTC. Amino acids: CASSLEAGTGGYGYTF.

The sample holds one count of this clone. This chain connects TRBV7-2 to TRBJ1-2; tentatively, D is TRBD1 (5 bases). Germline assignment: CDR1 SGHTA and CDR2 FQGNSA. Trimming left V 4 bases short and J 6 bases short, with 21 bases between. The CDR3 loop spans 16 amino acids. This chain's CDR3 is CASSSGTTLSGDGYTF. CDR3 coding DNA: TGTGCCAGCAGCTCTGGGACTACCTTAAGCGGGGATGGCTACACCTTC.